This TCR beta chain is from a study of memory CD4+ T cells and cytomegalovirus serostatus (dated by TCRdb to the late 2010s). In terms of the full investigation: The roughly 35 healthy Belgian adults in the cohort included 9 who were CMV seropositive and approximately 24 who were CMV seronegative. The study sequenced CD4+ memory TCRbeta repertoires of a Belgian cohort with known cytomegalovirus serostatus to replicate a published TCR-based CMV serostatus classifier. The paper's findings and limits, for the study overall: Of about 180 previously reported CMV-associated TCRbeta sequences, 67 appeared in the CD4+ memory repertoires, each in one to five individuals. The results were interpreted as suggesting that the CMV-associated TCR signature is mostly present in the CD4+ memory repertoire. Only CD4+CD45RO+ memory cells were sequenced, in contrast to the original study, in which naive and memory CD4+ and CD8+ populations were covered. CMV serostatus prediction reached a median bootstrapped AUC of 0.95 with the original framework and roughly 0.9 with a US-trained random forest. On the Belgian cohort, the classifier built on the original framework reached a median bootstrapped AUC of about 0.96, with a 95% CI of 0.76-1.00.

Single viable CD3+CD4+CD8-CD45RO+ cells were sorted as memory CD4+ T cells on a FACSAria II. CMV serostatus was assessed using a Roche Elecsys assay, by which serum IgG against CMV pp150, pp28, p38 and p52 was detected. Once the samples were thawed, total CD4+ T cells were enriched through positive selection using CD4 magnetic microbeads. The samples came from a separate study whose specific focus was interrogating the CD4+ T cell memory repertoire. Peripheral blood mononuclear cells were isolated and cryopreserved following standard operating procedures; serum was stored at -80 °C. Staining used CD3-PerCP (BW264/56), CD4-APC (RPA-T4), CD45RO-PE (UCHT1) and CD8-Pacific Orange (3B5) antibodies, with Sytox blue excluding non-viable cells. Genomic DNA was extracted from sorted cells with the Quick-DNA Microprep Kit. Amplification of TCRbeta DNA was done with the immunoSEQ hsTCRbeta kit, following the protocol from the manufacturer. TCRbeta libraries were sequenced on an Illumina MiSeq instrument. On the authors' methods: Once out-of-frame sequences had been removed, approximately 2,000,000 distinct TCRbeta sequences were left, which works out to an average of approximately 63,000 per individual. Each individual was scored by the count of 164 previously reported CMV-associated TCRbeta sequences and the total productive distinct TCRbeta count. A beta-binomial model was reimplemented in Python, and scikit-learn random forests with default parameters were trained on US cohort data. Classifier performance on the Belgian cohort was reported as the median AUC with percentile confidence intervals calculated over 10,000 bootstrap iterations. TCRdb obtained this table from immuneACCESS and retained in-frame rearrangements with V and J assigned. These tables miss some clones; where compared with another copy, unresolved V genes account for less than half of the shortfall, and the remainder is unexplained. V, J and clone size are taken as reported in that table, and D and trimming were inferred from the DNA itself. The sample data list 50,000 to 60,000 clones, and roughly four fifths of these were observed just once. The biggest ten clones account for approximately 0.64% of the sample.

With respect to this clone: The specificity of this receptor is unknown. No clone much larger than this one lies a single base away; base qualities are absent.

CDR1 SGHVS and CDR2 FQNEAQ were looked up in the germline V gene. The CDR3 numbers 15 residues from cysteine through phenylalanine. Only the CDR3 DNA stays, 45 bases, in frame from base 1. The germline V end is reduced by 4 bases and the J end by 3 bases; junction bases left unmatched: 6. The rearranged segments are TRBV7-8 and TRBJ1-1, and 9 bases in between align with TRBD1. This TCR came from an adult in good health and CMV-seronegative. Sequencing used memory CD4+ T cells from blood. The encoded CDR3 is CASSSQTGGYTEAFF. Here is the DNA: TGTGCCAGCAGCTCCCAGACAGGGGGATACACTGAAGCTTTCTTT.